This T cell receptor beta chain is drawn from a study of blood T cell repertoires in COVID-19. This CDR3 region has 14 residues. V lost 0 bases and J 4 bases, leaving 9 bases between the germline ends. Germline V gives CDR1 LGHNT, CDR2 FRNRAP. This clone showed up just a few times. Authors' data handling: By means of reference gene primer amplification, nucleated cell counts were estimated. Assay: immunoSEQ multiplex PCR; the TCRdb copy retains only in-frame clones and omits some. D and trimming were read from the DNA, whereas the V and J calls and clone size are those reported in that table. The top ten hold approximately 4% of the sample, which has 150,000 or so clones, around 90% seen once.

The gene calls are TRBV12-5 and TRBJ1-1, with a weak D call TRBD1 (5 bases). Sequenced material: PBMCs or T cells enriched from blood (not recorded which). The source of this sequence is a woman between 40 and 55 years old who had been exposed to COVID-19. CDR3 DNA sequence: TGTGCTAGTGGTTTGGTACAGGTCAGCACTGAAGCTTTCTTT. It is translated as CASGLVQVSTEAFF.